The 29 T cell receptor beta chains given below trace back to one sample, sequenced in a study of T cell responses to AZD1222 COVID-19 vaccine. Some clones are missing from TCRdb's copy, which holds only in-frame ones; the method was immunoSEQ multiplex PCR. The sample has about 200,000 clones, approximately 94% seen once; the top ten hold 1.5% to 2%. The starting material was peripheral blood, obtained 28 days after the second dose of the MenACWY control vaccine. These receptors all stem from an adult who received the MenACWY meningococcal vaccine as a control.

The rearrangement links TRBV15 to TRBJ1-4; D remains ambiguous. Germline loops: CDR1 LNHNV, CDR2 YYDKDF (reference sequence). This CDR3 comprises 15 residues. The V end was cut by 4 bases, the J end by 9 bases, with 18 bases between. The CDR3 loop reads CATSIERTTNQKLFF. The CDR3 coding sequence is TGTGCCACCAGCATCGAGAGGACTACGAATCAAAAACTGTTTTTT.

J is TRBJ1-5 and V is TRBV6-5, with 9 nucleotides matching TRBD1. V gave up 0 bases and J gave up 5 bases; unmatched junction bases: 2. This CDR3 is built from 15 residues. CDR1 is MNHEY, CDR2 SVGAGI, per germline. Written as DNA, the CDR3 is TGTGCCAGCAGTTACTCTACAGGGGGCGATCAGCCCCAGCATTTT. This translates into CASSYSTGGDQPQHF.

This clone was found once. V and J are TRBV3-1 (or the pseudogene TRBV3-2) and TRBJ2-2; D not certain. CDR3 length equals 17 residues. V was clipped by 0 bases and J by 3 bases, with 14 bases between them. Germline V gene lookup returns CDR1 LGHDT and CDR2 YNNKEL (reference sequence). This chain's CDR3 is CASSQDRIAPDTGELFF. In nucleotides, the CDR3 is TGTGCCAGCAGCCAAGACCGTATTGCCCCGGACACCGGGGAGCTGTTTTTT.

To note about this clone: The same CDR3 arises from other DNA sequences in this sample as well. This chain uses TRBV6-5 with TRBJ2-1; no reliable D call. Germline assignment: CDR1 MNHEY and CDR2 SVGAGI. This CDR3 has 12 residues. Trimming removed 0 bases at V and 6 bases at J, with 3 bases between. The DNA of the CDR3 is TGTGCCAGCAGTTACTCCGGCAATGAGCAGTTCTTC. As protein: CASSYSGNEQFF.

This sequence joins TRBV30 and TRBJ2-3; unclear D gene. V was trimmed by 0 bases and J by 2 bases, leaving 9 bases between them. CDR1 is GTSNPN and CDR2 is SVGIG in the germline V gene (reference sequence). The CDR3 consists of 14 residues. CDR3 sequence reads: CAWSVADHTDTQYF. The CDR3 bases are TGTGCCTGGAGTGTAGCAGACCACACAGATACGCAGTATTTT.

CDR3 in DNA: TGTGCCAGCAGCCTTCCCGTAACGGCAGATACGCAGTATTTT. Protein: CASSLPVTADTQYF. The chain uses TRBV28 and TRBJ2-3; D remains unclear. CDR3 length: 14 amino acids. CDR1 and CDR2 (germline): MDHEN, SYDVKM. Trimming removed 6 bases at V and 4 bases at J, with 14 bases between.

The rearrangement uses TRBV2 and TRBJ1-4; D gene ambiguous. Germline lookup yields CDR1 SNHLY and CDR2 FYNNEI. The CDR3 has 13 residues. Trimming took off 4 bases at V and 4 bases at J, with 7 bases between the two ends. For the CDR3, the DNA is TGTGCCAGCAGTGGATCCAGTAATGAAAAACTGTTTTTT. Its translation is CASSGSSNEKLFF.

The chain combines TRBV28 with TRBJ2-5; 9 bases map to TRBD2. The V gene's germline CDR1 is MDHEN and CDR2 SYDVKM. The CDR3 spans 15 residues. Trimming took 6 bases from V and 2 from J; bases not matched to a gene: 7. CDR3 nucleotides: TGTGCCAGCAGCCCGGGACTAGCAGATCAAGAGACCCAGTACTTC. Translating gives CASSPGLADQETQYF.

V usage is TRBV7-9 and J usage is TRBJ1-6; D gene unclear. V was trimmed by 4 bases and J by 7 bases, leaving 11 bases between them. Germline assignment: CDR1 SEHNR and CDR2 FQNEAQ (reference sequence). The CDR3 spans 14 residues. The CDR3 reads CASSSDDWNSPLHF. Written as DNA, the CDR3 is TGTGCCAGCAGCTCGGACGACTGGAATTCACCCCTCCACTTT.

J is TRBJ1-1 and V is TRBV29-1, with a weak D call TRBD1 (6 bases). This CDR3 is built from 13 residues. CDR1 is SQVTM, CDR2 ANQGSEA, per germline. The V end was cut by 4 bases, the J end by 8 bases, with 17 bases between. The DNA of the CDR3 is TGCAGCGTTGGAGATCGGGGGCAATCCGAAGCTTTCTTT. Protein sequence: CSVGDRGQSEAFF. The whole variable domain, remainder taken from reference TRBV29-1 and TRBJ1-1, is SAVISQKPSRDICQRGTSLTIQCQVDSQVTMMFWYRQQPGQSLTLIATANQGSEATYESGFVIDKFPISRPNLTFSTLTVSNMSPEDSSIYLCSVGDRGQSEAFFGQGTRLTVV.

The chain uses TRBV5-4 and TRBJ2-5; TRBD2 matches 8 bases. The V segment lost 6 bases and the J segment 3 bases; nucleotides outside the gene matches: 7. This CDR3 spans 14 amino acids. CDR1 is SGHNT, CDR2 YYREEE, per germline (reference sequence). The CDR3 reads CASTRRGDKETQYF. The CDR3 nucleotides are TGTGCCAGCACGCGGCGGGGGGATAAAGAGACCCAGTACTTC.

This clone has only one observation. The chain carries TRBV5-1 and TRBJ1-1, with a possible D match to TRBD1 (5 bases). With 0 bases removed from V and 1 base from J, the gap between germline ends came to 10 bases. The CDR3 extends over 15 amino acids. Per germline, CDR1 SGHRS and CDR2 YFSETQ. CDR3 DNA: TGCGCCAGCAGCTTGGTGTCAGGGTGGAACACTGAAGCTTTCTTT. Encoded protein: CASSLVSGWNTEAFF.

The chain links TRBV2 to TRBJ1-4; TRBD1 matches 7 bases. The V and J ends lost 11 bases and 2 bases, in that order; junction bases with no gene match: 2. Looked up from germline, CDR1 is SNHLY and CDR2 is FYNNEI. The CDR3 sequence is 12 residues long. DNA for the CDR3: TGTGCCGGGGGACAGACTAATGAAAAACTGTTTTTT. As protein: CAGGQTNEKLFF.

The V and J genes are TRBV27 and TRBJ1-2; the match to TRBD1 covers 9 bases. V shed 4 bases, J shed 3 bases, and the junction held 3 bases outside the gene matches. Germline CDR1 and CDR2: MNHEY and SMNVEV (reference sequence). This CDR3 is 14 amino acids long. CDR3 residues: CASSSRDRDYGYTF. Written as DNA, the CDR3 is TGTGCCAGCAGTTCCCGGGACAGGGACTATGGCTACACCTTC.

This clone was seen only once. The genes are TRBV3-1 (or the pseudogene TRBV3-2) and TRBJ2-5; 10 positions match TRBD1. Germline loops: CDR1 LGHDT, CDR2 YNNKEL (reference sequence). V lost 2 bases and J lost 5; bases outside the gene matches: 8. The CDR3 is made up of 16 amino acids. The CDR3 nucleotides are TGTGCCAGCAGCCAACTCGCGCCGACAGGGGGCGAGACCCAGTACTTC. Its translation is CASSQLAPTGGETQYF.

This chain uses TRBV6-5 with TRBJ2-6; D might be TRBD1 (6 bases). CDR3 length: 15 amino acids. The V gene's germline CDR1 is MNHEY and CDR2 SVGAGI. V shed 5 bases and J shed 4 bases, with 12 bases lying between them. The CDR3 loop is CASSLLGAGANVLTF. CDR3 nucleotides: TGTGCCAGCAGTCTACTGGGGGCCGGGGCCAACGTCCTGACTTTC.

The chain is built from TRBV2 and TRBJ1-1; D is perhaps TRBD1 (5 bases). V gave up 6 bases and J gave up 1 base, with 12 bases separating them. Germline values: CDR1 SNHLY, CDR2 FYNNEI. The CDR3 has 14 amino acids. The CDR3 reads CASRAGTENTEAFF. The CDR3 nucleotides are TGTGCCAGCAGAGCCGGGACGGAGAACACTGAAGCTTTCTTT.

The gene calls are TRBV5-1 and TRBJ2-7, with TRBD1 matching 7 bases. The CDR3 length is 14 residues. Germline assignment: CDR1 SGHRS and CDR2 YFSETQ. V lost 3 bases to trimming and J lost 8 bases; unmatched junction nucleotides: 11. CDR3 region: CASSSGETGLKQYF. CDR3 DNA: TGCGCCAGCAGCTCTGGGGAGACAGGGTTAAAGCAGTACTTC.

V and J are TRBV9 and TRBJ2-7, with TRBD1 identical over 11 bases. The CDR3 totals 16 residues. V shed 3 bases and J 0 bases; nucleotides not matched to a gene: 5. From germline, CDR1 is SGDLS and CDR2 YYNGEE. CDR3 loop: CASSARDRGGSYEQYF. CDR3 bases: TGTGCCAGCAGCGCCCGGGACAGGGGGGGCTCCTACGAGCAGTACTTC.

The CDR3 sequence: CASSLLNEQFF. CDR3 DNA sequence: TGTGCCAGCAGCCTGCTCAATGAGCAGTTCTTC. The rearrangement links TRBV6-6 to TRBJ2-1; no clear D. Between the trimmed V and J ends, which lost 6 bases and 6 bases, there was a span of 6 bases. Germline CDR1 is MNHNY and CDR2 is SVGAGI (reference sequence). The CDR3 has 11 residues.

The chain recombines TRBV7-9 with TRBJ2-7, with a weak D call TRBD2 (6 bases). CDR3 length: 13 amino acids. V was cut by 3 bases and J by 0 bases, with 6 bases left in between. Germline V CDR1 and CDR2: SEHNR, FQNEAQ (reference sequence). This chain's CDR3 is CASSFGSSYEQYF. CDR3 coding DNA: TGTGCCAGCAGCTTCGGGAGCTCCTACGAGCAGTACTTC.

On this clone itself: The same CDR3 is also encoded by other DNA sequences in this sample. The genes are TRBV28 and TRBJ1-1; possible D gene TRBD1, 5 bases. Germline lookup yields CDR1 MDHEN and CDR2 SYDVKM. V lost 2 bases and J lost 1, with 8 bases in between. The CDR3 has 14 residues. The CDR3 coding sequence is TGTGCCAGCAGTTTAAGTGGGGGGAACACTGAAGCTTTCTTT. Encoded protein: CASSLSGGNTEAFF.

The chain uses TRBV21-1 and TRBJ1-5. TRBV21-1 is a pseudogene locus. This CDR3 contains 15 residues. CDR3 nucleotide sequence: TGTGCCAGCAGCAAAGGGCAGGACCGCAATCAGCCCCAGCATTTT. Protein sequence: CASSKGQDRNQPQHF.

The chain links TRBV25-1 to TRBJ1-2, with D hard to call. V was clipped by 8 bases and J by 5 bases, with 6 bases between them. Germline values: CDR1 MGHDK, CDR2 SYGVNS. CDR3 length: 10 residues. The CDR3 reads CASGNYGYTF. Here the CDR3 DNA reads TGTGCCAGCGGTAATTATGGCTACACCTTC.

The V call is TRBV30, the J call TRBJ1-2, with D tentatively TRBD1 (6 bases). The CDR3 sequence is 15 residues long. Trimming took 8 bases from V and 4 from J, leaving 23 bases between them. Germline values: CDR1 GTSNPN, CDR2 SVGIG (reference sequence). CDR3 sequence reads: CATGAEGGPPYGYTF. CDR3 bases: TGTGCCACTGGAGCTGAAGGGGGTCCCCCCTATGGCTACACCTTC.

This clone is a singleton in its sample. CDR3 coding DNA: TGCGCCAGCAGCTTGCGGGGGGCCCACTATGGCTACACCTTC. Encoded protein: CASSLRGAHYGYTF. The gene calls are TRBV5-1 and TRBJ1-2; a weak D match, TRBD1 (6 bases). Germline V gene data show CDR1 as SGHRS and CDR2 as YFSETQ. Trimming stripped 1 base from V and 3 bases from J, with 10 bases between. This CDR3 is built from 14 residues.

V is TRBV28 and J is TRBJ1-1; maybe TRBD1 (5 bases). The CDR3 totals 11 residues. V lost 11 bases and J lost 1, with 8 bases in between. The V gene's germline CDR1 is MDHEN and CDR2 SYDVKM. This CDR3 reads CAAQENTEAFF. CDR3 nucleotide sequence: TGTGCCGCACAGGAGAACACTGAAGCTTTCTTT. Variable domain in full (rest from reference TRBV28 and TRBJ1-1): DVKVTQSSRYLVKRTGEKVFLECVQDMDHENMFWYRQDPGLGLRLIYFSYDVKMKEKGDIPEGYSVSREKKERFSLILESASTNQTSMYLCAAQENTEAFFGQGTRLTVV.

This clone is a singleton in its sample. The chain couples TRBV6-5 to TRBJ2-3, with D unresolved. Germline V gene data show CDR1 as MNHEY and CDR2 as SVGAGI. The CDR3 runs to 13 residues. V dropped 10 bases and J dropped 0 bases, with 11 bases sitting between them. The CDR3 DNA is TGTGCCACTTCTAGTTCTAGCACAGATACGCAGTATTTT. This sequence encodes CATSSSSTDTQYF.

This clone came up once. DNA of the CDR3: TGTGCCAGTAGAACCGACCGGACGGGACAGAAAGCTTTCTTT. Encoded protein: CASRTDRTGQKAFF. V and J are TRBV19 and TRBJ1-1, with 7 nucleotides matching TRBD1. J lost 9 bases, V lost 6 bases, and 13 bases had no gene match. Germline V lookup: CDR1 LNHDA, CDR2 SQIVND (reference sequence). The CDR3 has 14 amino acids.